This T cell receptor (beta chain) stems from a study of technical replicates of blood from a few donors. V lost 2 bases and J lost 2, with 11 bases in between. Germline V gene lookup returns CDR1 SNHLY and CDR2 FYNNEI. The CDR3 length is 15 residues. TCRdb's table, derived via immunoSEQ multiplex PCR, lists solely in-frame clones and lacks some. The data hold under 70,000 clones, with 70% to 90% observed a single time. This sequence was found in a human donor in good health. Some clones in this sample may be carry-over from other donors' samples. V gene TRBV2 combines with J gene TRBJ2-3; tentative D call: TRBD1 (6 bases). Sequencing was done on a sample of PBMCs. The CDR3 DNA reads TGTGCCAGCAGTGAAATGGGACACGACACAGATACGCAGTATTTT. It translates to CASSEMGHDTDTQYF.